The rows below give T cell receptor beta chains drawn from one sample of a study of OX40 agonist ivuxolimab in advanced cancers. Data came from immunoSEQ multiplex PCR; TCRdb stores just in-frame clones and leaves some out. The sample lists 65,000 to 90,000 clones, roughly 90% seen once, with 0.7% to 1% in the top ten. Sample: CD4+ or CD8+ T cells sorted from blood, taken in a trial of the OX40 agonist ivuxolimab. These receptors were collected from an adult with an advanced solid tumor such as melanoma, head and neck, liver or kidney cancer. CDR3s include the opening cysteine and the closing phenylalanine or tryptophan. The order of the fields is V gene, CDR3 length, J gene, clone size, D gene, CDR3 protein, CDR3 DNA. A D gene is named only where the DNA matches it firmly. Clone size is given for some rows only: seen once, a few or many times, or a class if the clone is expanded.

V: TRBV5-1
length: 17
J: TRBJ2-3
size: .
D: TRBD2
CDR3: CASSLAPAGGGTDTQYF
DNA: TGCGCCAGCAGCTTGGCTCCTGCGGGAGGGGGCACAGATACGCAGTATTTT

V: TRBV28
length: 14
J: TRBJ2-5
size: .
D: .
CDR3: CASSAVGGEEDQYF
DNA: TGTGCCAGCAGCGCTGTGGGGGGTGAAGAGGACCAGTACTTC

V: TRBV5-1
length: 14
J: TRBJ1-2
size: .
D: .
CDR3: CASSFEASNYGYTF
DNA: TGCGCCAGCAGCTTTGAAGCATCTAACTATGGCTACACCTTC

V: TRBV6-5
length: 15
J: TRBJ1-3
size: .
D: TRBD1
CDR3: CASSPQGKAGNTIYF
DNA: TGTGCCAGCAGTCCACAGGGGAAAGCTGGAAACACCATATATTTT

V: TRBV10-3
length: 14
J: TRBJ2-7
size: .
D: .
CDR3: CATALGRDSYEQYF
DNA: TGTGCCACTGCCCTTGGCAGGGACTCCTACGAGCAGTACTTC

V: TRBV5-1
length: 16
J: TRBJ2-1
size: .
D: TRBD2
CDR3: CASTGTSGGSNNEQFF
DNA: TGCGCCAGCACTGGGACTAGCGGGGGGTCCAACAATGAGCAGTTCTTC

V: TRBV9
length: 13
J: TRBJ1-2
size: .
D: .
CDR3: CASSVRTDYGYTF
DNA: TGTGCCAGCAGCGTCCGGACTGATTATGGCTACACCTTC

V: TRBV2
length: 13
J: TRBJ2-7
size: .
D: TRBD1
CDR3: CASRTGGVYEQYF
DNA: TGTGCCAGCAGGACAGGGGGCGTCTACGAGCAGTACTTC

V: TRBV25-1
length: 16
J: TRBJ1-5
size: .
D: TRBD1
CDR3: CASSKSGGASNQPQHF
DNA: TGTGCCAGCAGTAAATCAGGGGGGGCAAGCAATCAGCCCCAGCATTTT

V: TRBV5-1
length: 12
J: TRBJ2-5
size: .
D: .
CDR3: CASSRGQETQYF
DNA: TGCGCCAGCAGCAGGGGACAAGAGACCCAGTACTTC

V: TRBV7-6
length: 13
J: TRBJ1-1
size: .
D: .
CDR3: CASSLSTGTEAFF
DNA: TGTGCCAGCAGCTTATCAACCGGGACAGAAGCTTTCTTT

V: TRBV30
length: 13
J: TRBJ2-5
size: .
D: TRBD2
CDR3: CAGAGGAGETQYF
DNA: TGTGCCGGGGCCGGGGGGGCCGGGGAGACCCAGTACTTC

V: TRBV10-2
length: 17
J: TRBJ2-7
size: .
D: .
CDR3: CASSESGIGTGKYEQYF
DNA: TGCGCCAGCAGTGAGTCGGGGATAGGTACGGGAAAGTACGAGCAGTACTTC

V: TRBV28
length: 16
J: TRBJ1-5
size: .
D: TRBD1
CDR3: CASSPIRDRDHQPQHF
DNA: TGTGCCAGCAGTCCTATCCGGGACAGGGACCATCAGCCCCAGCATTTT

V: TRBV19
length: 16
J: TRBJ1-1
size: .
D: TRBD1
CDR3: CATIQGGLSLRTEAFF
DNA: TGTGCCACTATTCAGGGGGGCCTCTCCCTGAGGACTGAAGCTTTCTTT

V: TRBV21-1
length: 15
J: TRBJ2-7
size: .
D: .
CDR3: CANGIRDRDLYEQYF
DNA: TGTGCCAACGGTATTCGGGACAGGGACCTTTACGAGCAGTACTTC

V: TRBV5-6
length: 14
J: TRBJ1-1
size: .
D: .
CDR3: CASSSSYMNTEAFF
DNA: TGTGCCAGCAGCTCATCCTACATGAACACTGAAGCTTTCTTT

V: TRBV27
length: 13
J: TRBJ2-7
size: .
D: .
CDR3: CASSLSRVHEQYF
DNA: TGTGCCAGCAGTTTATCGAGGGTCCACGAGCAGTACTTC

V: TRBV11-2
length: 16
J: TRBJ2-1
size: .
D: TRBD2
CDR3: CASSLDPTSGSNEQFF
DNA: TGTGCCAGCAGCTTAGATCCGACTAGCGGGAGCAATGAGCAGTTCTTC

V: TRBV5-5
length: 13
J: TRBJ2-7
size: .
D: .
CDR3: CASSSSGRNEQYF
DNA: TGTGCCAGCAGCTCCAGCGGACGGAACGAGCAGTACTTC

V: TRBV5-1
length: 15
J: TRBJ2-5
size: .
D: .
CDR3: CASSSIGQHQETQYF
DNA: TGCGCCAGCAGCTCCATCGGCCAGCATCAAGAGACCCAGTACTTC

V: TRBV10-3
length: 14
J: TRBJ1-1
size: .
D: .
CDR3: CAISEGNRVTEAFF
DNA: TGTGCCATCAGTGAAGGGAACAGGGTCACTGAAGCTTTCTTT

V: TRBV5-1
length: 16
J: TRBJ2-7
size: once
D: TRBD1
CDR3: CASSRTPGTGGYEQYF
DNA: TGCGCCAGCAGCAGAACCCCCGGGACAGGGGGCTACGAGCAGTACTTC

V: TRBV5-6
length: 15
J: TRBJ2-4
size: .
D: .
CDR3: CASSLVALAKNIQYF
DNA: TGTGCCAGCAGCTTGGTGGCTCTAGCCAAAAACATTCAGTACTTC

V: TRBV11-2
length: 17
J: TRBJ2-7
size: .
D: TRBD2
CDR3: CASSHKPSGRISYEQYF
DNA: TGTGCCAGCAGCCACAAGCCTAGCGGGAGAATCTCCTACGAGCAGTACTTC

V: TRBV19
length: 15
J: TRBJ2-3
size: .
D: TRBD2
CDR3: CASSVPAGGPDTQYF
DNA: TGTGCCAGTAGTGTCCCAGCGGGAGGACCAGATACGCAGTATTTT

V: TRBV7-3
length: 13
J: TRBJ1-1
size: .
D: .
CDR3: CASSQQVNTEAFF
DNA: TGTGCCAGCAGCCAACAGGTGAACACTGAAGCTTTCTTT

V: TRBV19
length: 15
J: TRBJ2-2
size: once
D: TRBD2
CDR3: CASRAFSGSTGELFF
DNA: TGTGCCAGTAGGGCTTTTAGCGGGAGCACCGGGGAGCTGTTTTTT

V: TRBV7-3
length: 15
J: TRBJ2-2
size: .
D: TRBD1
CDR3: CASGSGQGATGELFF
DNA: TGTGCCAGCGGTTCGGGACAGGGGGCGACCGGGGAGCTGTTTTTT

V: TRBV28
length: 14
J: TRBJ1-4
size: .
D: .
CDR3: CASSLEQGREKLFF
DNA: TGTGCCAGCAGTTTAGAGCAGGGTCGGGAAAAACTGTTTTTT

V: TRBV5-5
length: 17
J: TRBJ2-7
size: .
D: TRBD2
CDR3: CASSNPQGLAGAYEQYF
DNA: TGTGCCAGCAGCAACCCCCAGGGACTAGCGGGAGCCTACGAGCAGTACTTC

V: TRBV7-2
length: 13
J: TRBJ1-2
size: .
D: .
CDR3: CASSPRLGGGYTF
DNA: TGTGCCAGCAGCCCAAGGCTTGGGGGAGGCTACACCTTC

V: TRBV7-3
length: 13
J: TRBJ1-6
size: .
D: TRBD1
CDR3: CASSLKGGSALHF
DNA: TGTGCCAGCAGCTTAAAAGGGGGCTCGGCCCTCCACTTT

V: TRBV4-1
length: 17
J: TRBJ2-7
size: .
D: TRBD2
CDR3: CASSQARGRLAFYEQYF
DNA: TGCGCCAGCAGCCAAGCCCGGGGTAGACTAGCTTTCTACGAGCAGTACTTC

V: TRBV5-4
length: 17
J: TRBJ2-2
size: .
D: .
CDR3: CASSWRRTNWDTGELFF
DNA: TGTGCCAGCAGCTGGAGACGGACCAATTGGGACACCGGGGAGCTGTTTTTT

V: TRBV6-6
length: 14
J: TRBJ2-7
size: .
D: .
CDR3: CASSLVGDAREQYF
DNA: TGTGCCAGCAGCCTGGTGGGAGACGCACGCGAGCAGTACTTC

V: TRBV6-5
length: 15
J: TRBJ1-5
size: .
D: .
CDR3: CASSYKALPGGPQHF
DNA: TGTGCCAGCAGTTACAAAGCACTCCCGGGGGGGCCCCAGCATTTT

V: TRBV5-1
length: 13
J: TRBJ1-5
size: .
D: .
CDR3: CASSSQGGQPQHF
DNA: TGCGCCAGCAGCTCACAGGGAGGGCAGCCCCAGCATTTT

V: TRBV28
length: 14
J: TRBJ2-7
size: .
D: .
CDR3: CASSEALGSYEQYF
DNA: TGTGCCAGCAGTGAAGCATTGGGATCCTACGAGCAGTACTTC

V: TRBV18
length: 16
J: TRBJ1-1
size: .
D: TRBD1
CDR3: CASSLTQGAGNTEAFF
DNA: TGTGCCAGCTCACTAACACAGGGGGCCGGGAACACTGAAGCTTTCTTT

V: TRBV29-1
length: 12
J: TRBJ2-5
size: once
D: .
CDR3: CSVAGIQETQYF
DNA: TGCAGCGTTGCGGGGATTCAAGAGACCCAGTACTTC

V: TRBV11-2
length: 13
J: TRBJ2-1
size: few
D: .
CDR3: CASSLDSFYEQFF
DNA: TGTGCCAGCAGCTTAGACAGTTTTTATGAGCAGTTCTTC

V: TRBV27
length: 16
J: TRBJ2-7
size: .
D: TRBD2
CDR3: CASSSKSAGVSYEQYF
DNA: TGTGCCAGCAGTTCTAAGTCTGCGGGGGTGAGCTACGAGCAGTACTTC